This entry is about one T cell receptor beta chain. Its antigen is as yet unknown. V gave up 1 base and J gave up 3 bases; unmatched junction bases: 3. From germline, CDR1 is SGHTA and CDR2 FQGTGA. This CDR3 contains 14 residues. This specimen belongs to a study of cytomegalovirus exposure and HLA in healthy donors. Study-level points and caveats: Later work found that TCR association rates differed between HLA loci; DRB1 had the most and HLA-C the fewest.

A multiplex PCR was run with 60 Vbeta primers and 13 Jbeta primers. The method was immunoSEQ multiplex PCR; TCRdb's version includes in-frame clones alone and lacks a portion of them. The data hold around 150,000 clones, with roughly 85% observed a single time. Sequenced sample: PBMCs. This chain links TRBV7-3 with TRBJ2-7, with 7 bases lining up with TRBD1. This TCR came from a man younger than 30 in good health and CMV-seropositive. The CDR3 loop reads CASSLRGGVYEQYF. CDR3 coding DNA: TGTGCCAGCAGCTTAAGAGGGGGCGTCTACGAGCAGTACTTC.